In this sample, the clone carrying this TCR beta chain turned up a few times. Its antigen is undetermined. Time point indicated: 6 to 7 months of natalizumab therapy. The sample comes from a study of multiple sclerosis patients with progressive multifocal leukoencephalopathy. Per germline, CDR1 WSHSY and CDR2 SAAADI. The CDR3 runs to 14 residues. The V and J ends lost 4 bases and 4 bases, in that order; junction bases with no gene match: 7. The study, taken as a whole, reports: Most PML patients had lower entropy, suggesting less diverse TRB repertoires. The findings' link to JC virus versus immunocompromise remained uncertain.

Each PCR contained spiked synthetic TR CDR3 controls spanning every V-J pairing. TCRdb keeps only in-frame clones here, not all; method: immunoSEQ multiplex PCR. The sample records over 25,000 clones, nearly 90% being singletons. V gene TRBV10-2 combines with J gene TRBJ2-7, with 7 bases that match TRBD2. This material consisted of PBMCs, taken from a patient treated with natalizumab. The clonotype originates from a human donor with multiple sclerosis. The CDR3 loop is CASSGSGVLYEQYF. CDR3 coding DNA: TGCGCCAGCAGTGGGAGCGGGGTCCTTTACGAGCAGTACTTC.